These 26 T cell receptor beta chains share one sample of origin, sequenced in a study of regulatory T cells in long-lasting Graves disease listed by TCRdb under 2021. This specimen's time point label, per the study, means: persistent/refractory GD, antithyroid drugs over 5 years with positive TRAb. For both TCR sequencing and RNA sequencing, RNA was extracted from PBMCs using TRIzol. Library generation was performed with multiplex PCR. These reads were obtained on an Illumina HiSeq 4000. To build TCR beta libraries, CDR3 regions were amplified by Arm-PCR using iRepertoire HTBI primers. In TCRdb, the public reads were trimmed at Q25 with fastp and aligned with MiXCR, with productive beta chains retained. A single entry per CDR3 protein holds the most common genes and DNA from its merged rows. For this sample the table gives roughly 490,000 distinct CDR3 sequences, of which about 20% were detected only once. The ten largest clones capture roughly 14% of the sample.

Sequencing used peripheral blood mononuclear cells (PBMCs), obtained when the disease was refractory, from a patient treated with antithyroid drugs. The source is a female donor with Graves disease.

The chain uses TRBV5-1 and TRBJ1-4, with a tentative D call TRBD1 (6 bases). The germline V gene encodes CDR1 SGHRS and CDR2 YFSETQ. V was shortened by 1 base and J by 7 bases, with 14 bases between the two germline ends. The CDR3 has 15 residues. CDR3 nucleotide sequence: TGCGCCAGCAGCTTGTTGAACAGGGACGGTGAAAAACTGTTTTTT. This codes for CASSLLNRDGEKLFF.

The CDR3 region is CASSPGPFYEQYF. In nucleotides, the CDR3 is TGTGCCAGCAGCCCAGGGCCGTTTTACGAGCAGTACTTC. The chain carries TRBV6-1 and TRBJ2-7; D might be TRBD1 (5 bases). Trimming removed 6 bases from V and 4 bases from J, with 13 bases in between. The CDR3 loop spans 13 amino acids. Germline V gene sequence: CDR1 MNHNS, CDR2 SASEGT.

To note about this clonotype: One base away lies a much larger clone, so this may be a sequencing read error. This is likely a read error, given that the CDR3 carries no conserved phenylalanine or tryptophan at its end. The chain recombines TRBV7-6 with TRBJ2-7; the D is unclear. Per germline, CDR1 SGHVS and CDR2 FNYEAQ. This CDR3 spans 14 amino acids. V lost 2 bases and J lost 2, with 10 bases in between. The chain's CDR3 is CASSLRTPAYEQYS. Here the CDR3 DNA reads TGTGCCAGCAGCTTAAGGACGCCAGCCTACGAGCAGTACTCC.

V usage is TRBV3-1 and J usage is TRBJ2-4; TRBD1 matches at 8 bases. CDR1 LGHDT and CDR2 YNNKEL come from the germline V gene (reference sequence). The length of the CDR3 is 16 residues. J gave up 5 bases and V 1 base, and 7 bases lay outside the gene matches. The CDR3 protein is CASSQALQGAENIQYF. The CDR3 nucleotides are TGTGCCAGCAGCCAAGCCCTTCAGGGGGCGGAAAACATTCAGTACTTC. Full variable domain (remainder filled in from reference TRBV3-1 and TRBJ2-4): DTAVSQTPKYLVTQMGNDKSIKCEQNLGHDTMYWYKQDSKKFLKIMFSYNNKELIINETVPNRFSPKSPDKAHLNLHINSLELGDSAVYFCASSQALQGAENIQYFGAGTRLSVL.

This clonotype was counted many times. V usage is TRBV29-1 and J usage is TRBJ2-7, with 7 bases identical to TRBD1. From germline, CDR1 is SQVTM and CDR2 ANQGSEA. The length of the CDR3 is 13 residues. This CDR3 reads CAHSRGNLDEQYF. The CDR3 coding sequence is TGCGCTCACAGCAGGGGGAATCTCGACGAGCAGTACTTC.

V is TRBV19 and J is TRBJ2-7; 10 bases map to TRBD1. The germline V gene has CDR1 LNHDA and CDR2 SQIVND (reference sequence). With V trimmed by 1 base and J by 3 bases, 3 bases remained unmatched. The CDR3 spans 15 residues. The DNA of the CDR3 is TGTGCCAGTAGTATAGGGACAGGGGGTTACTACGAGCAGTACTTC. Its protein product is CASSIGTGGYYEQYF.

This clonotype was seen repeatedly, ten times or more. J is TRBJ1-2 and V is TRBV11-2; D uncertain. The CDR3 loop spans 14 amino acids. The V and J ends lost 5 bases and 2 bases respectively, with 12 bases between them. CDR1 and CDR2 from the germline V gene are SGHAT and FQNNGV. In nucleotides, the CDR3 is TGTGCCAGCAGCCCTACTGCGGGAAACTATGGCTACACCTTC. This sequence encodes CASSPTAGNYGYTF. The variable domain in full, with the rest retrieved from reference TRBV11-2 and TRBJ1-2, is EAGVAQSPRYKIIEKRQSVAFWCNPISGHATLYWYQQILGQGPKLLIQFQNNGVVDDSQLPKDRFSAERLKGVDSTLKIQPAKLEDSAVYLCASSPTAGNYGYTFGSGTRLTVV.

This clonotype was seen at least ten times. The chain recombines TRBV6-1 with TRBJ1-6; TRBD1 is a possible D gene (6 bases). This CDR3 region has 13 residues. Trimming cost V 7 bases and J 5 bases, with 9 bases left between them. The germline V gene has CDR1 MNHNS and CDR2 SASEGT. The CDR3 coding sequence is TGTGCCAGCATTCGGACAGATAATTCACCCCTCCACTTT. It specifies CASIRTDNSPLHF.

This clonotype was seen ten or more times. V and J are TRBV28 and TRBJ1-5, with 7 bases aligning to TRBD1. V dropped 2 bases and J dropped 2; count of bases not matched to a gene: 9. Germline CDR1 reads MDHEN; CDR2 reads SYDVKM. CDR3 size: 17 residues. The CDR3 DNA sequence: TGTGCCAGCAGTTTAGAGCGACAGGGTTTAGGCAATCAGCCCCAGCATTTT. Translating gives CASSLERQGLGNQPQHF. The full variable domain, rest sourced from reference TRBV28 and TRBJ1-5, is DVKVTQSSRYLVKRTGEKVFLECVQDMDHENMFWYRQDPGLGLRLIYFSYDVKMKEKGDIPEGYSVSREKKERFSLILESASTNQTSMYLCASSLERQGLGNQPQHFGDGTRLSIL.

J is TRBJ2-5 and V is TRBV5-1, with TRBD2 matching over 7 bases. Germline V gene sequence: CDR1 SGHRS, CDR2 YFSETQ. J gave up 4 bases and V 1 base, and 10 bases lay outside the gene matches. This CDR3 region has 16 residues. CDR3 bases: TGCGCCAGCAGCTTGAACCCTCTGTCGGGGGGAGAGACCCAGTACTTC. Translated: CASSLNPLSGGETQYF.

This sequence joins TRBV30 and TRBJ1-1; 9 bases agree with TRBD1. CDR1 is GTSNPN, CDR2 SVGIG, per germline (reference sequence). Trimming removed 5 bases from V and 0 bases from J; junction bases left unmatched: 4. CDR3 size: 14 residues. CDR3 residues: CAWDGTGLNTEAFF. CDR3 in DNA: TGTGCCTGGGACGGGACAGGGCTGAACACTGAAGCTTTCTTT.

This rearrangement joins TRBV6-2 or TRBV6-3 to TRBJ2-7; D unresolved. Germline V gene lookup returns CDR1 MNHEY and CDR2 SVGEGT. V shed 2 bases and J shed 3 bases, with 14 bases lying between them. The CDR3 spans 15 residues. In DNA form, the CDR3 reads TGTGCCAGCAGTTACGTGGGCGGCGATGGCTACGAGCAGTACTTC. This codes for CASSYVGGDGYEQYF.

This clonotype showed up many times. One end of the junction varies from germline; a read error may be responsible. V usage is TRBV28 and J usage is TRBJ1-2; TRBD1 agrees at 7 bases. Germline V gene sequence: CDR1 MDHEN, CDR2 SYDVKM. This CDR3 spans 11 amino acids. The CDR3 spells CATKTGRGCTF. The CDR3 DNA is TGTGCCACAAAGACAGGGCGAGGCTGCACCTTC.

The chain couples TRBV25-1 to TRBJ1-2; D is ambiguous. The germline V gene has CDR1 MGHDK and CDR2 SYGVNS. The CDR3 runs to 13 residues. The V end was cut by 1 base, the J end by 4 bases, with 7 bases between. The CDR3 loop is CASSELIGYGYTF. DNA for the CDR3: TGTGCCAGCAGTGAATTGATAGGCTATGGCTACACCTTC.

This clonotype was observed many times. This chain connects TRBV7-3 to TRBJ1-2; D remains unclear. Germline-derived CDR1 and CDR2 are SGHTA and FQGTGA. Trimming pared 0 bases from V and 3 bases from J, leaving 5 bases between. The CDR3 is 13 residues long. CDR3 region: CASSLTGYYGYTF. CDR3 DNA sequence: TGTGCCAGCAGCTTAACAGGGTACTATGGCTACACCTTC.

In this sample, this clonotype turned up many times. The V and J genes are TRBV28 and TRBJ1-4; TRBD1 agrees at 8 bases. Germline V CDR1 and CDR2: MDHEN, SYDVKM. The CDR3 runs 13 residues. V trimming: 6 bases; J trimming: 17 bases; junction bases outside the gene matches: 14. The CDR3 reads CASSGQGAAGSFF. CDR3 bases: TGTGCCAGCAGCGGGCAGGGGGCCGCGGGAAGTTTTTTT.

The chain recombines TRBV6-2 or TRBV6-3 with TRBJ2-7, with D uncertain. Per the germline V gene, CDR1 is MNHEY and CDR2 is SVGEGT. This CDR3 is built from 17 residues. V was clipped by 2 bases and J by 3 bases, with 20 bases between them. CDR3 residues: CASSYDSIIEGNYEQYF. The DNA for the CDR3 is TGTGCCAGCAGTTACGATTCGATCATCGAAGGAAACTACGAGCAGTACTTC.

This clonotype has a handful of counts. The chain links TRBV20-1 to TRBJ2-7; the match to TRBD2 covers 9 bases. Trimming at V came to 6 bases and at J to 3 bases, leaving 12 bases not matched to a gene. The CDR3 totals 15 residues. The germline V gene encodes CDR1 DFQATT and CDR2 SNEGSKA (reference sequence). CDR3 amino acids: CSAPRDAGGHYEQYF. Here the CDR3 DNA reads TGCAGTGCCCCCCGGGATGCGGGAGGGCACTACGAGCAGTACTTC.

This clonotype came up a few times. This chain connects TRBV2 to TRBJ1-5, with a possible D match to TRBD1 (5 bases). The V end was cut by 5 bases, the J end by 7 bases, with 18 bases between. CDR3 length: 15 amino acids. Germline V gives CDR1 SNHLY, CDR2 FYNNEI. The CDR3: CASSSQTRGDQPQHF. The CDR3 coding sequence is TGTGCCAGCAGTAGTCAGACAAGGGGAGACCAGCCCCAGCATTTT.

In its sample, this clonotype was seen many times. V and J are TRBV2 and TRBJ2-5; 9 nucleotides agree with TRBD1. Trimming took 6 bases from V and 5 from J; bases not matched to a gene: 4. Germline V gene sequence: CDR1 SNHLY, CDR2 FYNNEI. The CDR3 spans 13 residues. The CDR3 spells CASSGQGMETQYF. CDR3 nucleotide sequence: TGTGCCAGCAGCGGACAGGGGATGGAGACCCAGTACTTC.

CDR3 region: CATSRDFRASGRVGTGELFF. The DNA for the CDR3 is TGTGCCACCAGCAGAGATTTTCGGGCTAGCGGGAGGGTGGGCACCGGGGAGCTGTTTTTT. This rearrangement joins TRBV15 to TRBJ2-2; 12 bases are shared with TRBD2. Looked up from germline, CDR1 is LNHNV and CDR2 is YYDKDF (reference sequence). The CDR3 is 20 residues long. The V gene end was trimmed by 0 bases and the J gene end by 4 bases; junction bases not matched to a gene: 12.

This clonotype has only one observation. A much larger clone is a single base away; this may be a read error. The chain joins TRBV6-1 to TRBJ2-5; 7 bases fit TRBD1. The V and J ends lost 6 bases and 5 bases, in that order; junction bases with no gene match: 15. The germline gives CDR1 MNHNS, CDR2 SASEGT. CDR3 length: 16 amino acids. CDR3: CASSQTGSDLRETQYF. The CDR3 DNA follows: TGTGCCAGCAGCCAGACAGGGTCTGATCTGAGGGAGACCCAGTACTTC.

This clonotype was seen a handful of times. The chain uses TRBV5-1 and TRBJ1-2; TRBD1 aligns across 7 bases. The junction had 10 bases not matched to a gene; V was cut back by 4 bases and J by 10 bases. The germline gives CDR1 SGHRS, CDR2 YFSETQ. This CDR3 has 13 amino acids. In DNA form, the CDR3 reads TGCGCCAGCAGCCGGACAGACAGGGAGTCCTACACCTTC. The encoded protein is CASSRTDRESYTF.

This clonotype was counted ten times or more. The chain links TRBV12-3 or TRBV12-4 to TRBJ2-5; TRBD1 agrees at 8 bases. V was pared by 3 bases and J by 5 bases, with 11 bases of the junction left unmatched. The CDR3 totals 16 residues. CDR3 region: CASSLTGEMSWETQYF. The CDR3 coding sequence is TGTGCCAGCAGTTTGACAGGGGAAATGTCCTGGGAGACCCAGTACTTC.

In this sample, this clonotype turned up many times. The V call is TRBV2, the J call TRBJ2-1, with D possibly being TRBD1 (5 bases). The CDR3 totals 16 residues. Germline V gene sequence: CDR1 SNHLY, CDR2 FYNNEI. Trimming stripped 6 bases from V and 0 bases from J, with 15 bases between. The CDR3 DNA reads TGTGCCAGCAGAGTCCCCACAGGAAGCTCCTACAATGAGCAGTTCTTC. It is translated as CASRVPTGSSYNEQFF.

This clonotype has a count of ten or more. Written as DNA, the CDR3 is TGTGCCACCACGAGGGGACTTAACTATGGCTACACCTTC. Translating gives CATTRGLNYGYTF. The gene calls are TRBV12-3 or TRBV12-4 and TRBJ1-2; D might be TRBD1 (5 bases). V gave up 10 bases and J gave up 1 base, with 13 bases separating them. The CDR3 has 13 residues.